This T cell receptor (beta chain) derives from a study of T cells expressing NK-cell markers. Study background: Investigators obtained TCR beta repertoires from sorted CD3+CD56+NKG2C+, CD3+CD56+NKG2C- and CD3+CD56-NKG2C+ T cells. Broader study findings: The contribution of dominant NKG2C+ clonotypes to CD8+ T cells in about 6 donors was 1.0-7.0%.

The CDR3 runs 16 residues. The germline CDR1 and CDR2 sequences are MNHNS and SASEGT. With regard to this clonotype: Antigen: not known.

TCRdb re-called the 5' RACE reads and shows each CDR3 protein once, DNA omitted. Its clone listing holds roughly 430,000 distinct CDR3 sequences. Sample: blood T cells: a sorted CD56 or NKG2C T cell subset, CD4+ or CD8+ T cells, or bulk PBMC T cells (not recorded which). This TCR derives from a woman between 18 and 70 years old in good health. The chain links TRBV6-1 to TRBJ2-3; TCRdb's D gene call, TRBD2, goes unchecked for lack of DNA. CDR3 in amino acids: CASRIRTFSSTDTQYF.